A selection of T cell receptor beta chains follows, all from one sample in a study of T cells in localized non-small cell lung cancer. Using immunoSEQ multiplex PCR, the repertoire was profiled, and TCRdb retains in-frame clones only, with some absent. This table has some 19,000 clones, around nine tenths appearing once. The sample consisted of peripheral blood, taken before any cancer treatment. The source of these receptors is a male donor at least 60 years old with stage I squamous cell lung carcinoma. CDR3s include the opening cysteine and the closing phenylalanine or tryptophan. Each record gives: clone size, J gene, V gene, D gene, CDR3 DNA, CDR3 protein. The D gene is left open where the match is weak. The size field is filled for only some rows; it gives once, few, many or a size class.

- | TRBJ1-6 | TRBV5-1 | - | TGCGCCAGCAGACGGACGGACGGTTCACCCCTCCACTTT | CASRRTDGSPLHF
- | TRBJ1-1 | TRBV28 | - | TGTGCCAGCAACCGCGACCAAAACACTGAAGCTTTCTTT | CASNRDQNTEAFF
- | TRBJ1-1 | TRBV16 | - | TGTGCCAGCAGCCCGCAAAACGTAGGAGCTTTCTTT | CASSPQNVGAFF
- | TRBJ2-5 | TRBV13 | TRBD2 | TGTGCCAGCAGCCACCAAGCGGGGCAAGAGACCCAGTACTTC | CASSHQAGQETQYF
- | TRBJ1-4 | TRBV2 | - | TGTGCCAGCAGTGAAGGTCTCGGCCGTAATGAAAAACTGTTTTTT | CASSEGLGRNEKLFF
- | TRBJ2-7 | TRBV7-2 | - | TGTGCCAGCAGCCCCCAACTAGGCCCAGGTTACGAGCAGTACTTC | CASSPQLGPGYEQYF
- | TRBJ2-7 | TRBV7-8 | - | TGTGCCAGCAGCTCGTACCGGGGCCGGGGCTACGAGCAGTACTTC | CASSSYRGRGYEQYF
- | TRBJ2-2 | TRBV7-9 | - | TGTGCCAGCAGCGAAGCCGCTGGGACGGGTGGCGGGGAGCTGTTTTTT | CASSEAAGTGGGELFF
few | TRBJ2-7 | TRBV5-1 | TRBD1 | TGCGCCAGCACCCCGCTTCCCACAGGGGGTGGCGAGCAGTACTTC | CASTPLPTGGGEQYF
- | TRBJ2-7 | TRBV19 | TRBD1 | TGTGCCAGTAGAGGACAGGGGAACTACGAGCAGTACTTC | CASRGQGNYEQYF
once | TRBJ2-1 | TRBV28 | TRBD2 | TGTGCCAGCAGCCCTGCAAGGGAGGGTCGGGAGTTCTTC | CASSPAREGREFF
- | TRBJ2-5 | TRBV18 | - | TGTGCCAGCTCACCGACAGGCCGGGAGCAAGAGACCCAGTACTTC | CASSPTGREQETQYF
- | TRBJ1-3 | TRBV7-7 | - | TGTGCCAGCAGCTTGGGAACTGGAAACACCATATATTTT | CASSLGTGNTIYF
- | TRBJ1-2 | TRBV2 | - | TGTGCCAGCAGTGAGGGTCCGCTCGGCGGCTACACCTTC | CASSEGPLGGYTF
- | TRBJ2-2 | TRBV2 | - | TGTGCCAGCAGCAGGACGGATTACACCGGGGAGCTGTTTTTT | CASSRTDYTGELFF
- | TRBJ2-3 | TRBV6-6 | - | TGTGCCAGCAGTTACATTACCGCTAGCACAGATACGCAGTATTTT | CASSYITASTDTQYF
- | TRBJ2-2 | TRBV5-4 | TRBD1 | TGTGCCAGCACCTGGGACAGGGGGACCGGGGAGCTGTTTTTT | CASTWDRGTGELFF
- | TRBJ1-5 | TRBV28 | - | TGTGCCAGCAGTTTTCGGGGAAGCCGATATCAGCCCCAGCATTTT | CASSFRGSRYQPQHF
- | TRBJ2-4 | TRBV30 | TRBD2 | TGTGCCTGGAATCGCGGGAGTGAGTACATTCAGTACTTC | CAWNRGSEYIQYF
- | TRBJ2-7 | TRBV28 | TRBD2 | TGTGCCAGCAGTTTATTTGCTAGCGGGAACTACGAGCAGTACTTC | CASSLFASGNYEQYF